This T cell receptor (beta chain) derives from a study of T cell responses to AZD1222 COVID-19 vaccine. Background on the study: Whether given at about 4 or about 12 weeks, second doses were pooled.

The sample holds one count of this clone. This table comes from immunoSEQ multiplex PCR, and its TCRdb copy is limited to in-frame clones, with some not included. The repertoire holds 100,000 to 120,000 clones, more than 70% seen once, with about 9.1% in the top ten. V gave up 11 bases and J gave up 7 bases, with 18 bases separating them. Germline V gives CDR1 MNHEY, CDR2 SMNVEV (reference sequence). The length of the CDR3 is 12 residues. Here the sequenced sample was peripheral blood, taken on day 0 of AZD1222 vaccination. This TCR derives from an adult in good health. The rearrangement joins TRBV27 to TRBJ2-7; D possibly corresponds to TRBD2 (5 bases). CDR3 sequence (DNA): TGTGCCGCGGGTCTTGGAAGAAGTGAGCAGTACTTC. As protein: CAAGLGRSEQYF.